Each of the 13 T cell receptor beta chains below was sequenced from the same sample in a study of shared clonotypes between healthy human individuals (dated by TCRdb to about 2020). The library was built by means of the immunoSEQ multiplex PCR assay. This is the immuneACCESS table as TCRdb keeps it, with only in-frame sequences that have V and J called. A part of the clones is gone; compared with another copy, unresolved V genes explain less than half, and the rest is unexplained. The sample profile shows roughly 1,800,000 clones; over 85% of them were found once. The leading ten clones occupy more than 0.95% of the sample. For the CD8 naive samples, CD45RO-negative cells were positively selected for CCR7, yielding a CD45RA+CCR7+ population from which TemRA cells were excluded. Sequencing was carried out using naive CD8+ T cells sorted from blood. This specimen's cell subset or site label, interpreted: CD45RA+CCR7+. The receptor set was obtained from a young man in good health.

The chain's CDR3 is CASSVRVGGNEQFF. The CDR3 DNA sequence: TGTGCCAGCAGCGTCAGGGTAGGTGGGAATGAGCAGTTCTTC. This chain joins TRBV11-3 and TRBJ2-1; D might be TRBD1 (5 bases). CDR1 is SGHNT, CDR2 YENEEA, per germline. This CDR3 is built from 14 residues. With 5 bases removed from V and 7 bases from J, the gap between germline ends came to 15 bases.

This CDR3 reads CASSVQGIIYGYTF. The CDR3 nucleotides are TGTGCCAGCAGTGTACAAGGGATCATCTATGGCTACACCTTC. This rearrangement joins TRBV2 to TRBJ1-2, with no clear D. V was trimmed by 4 bases and J by 4 bases, leaving 13 bases between them. Germline CDR1 reads SNHLY; CDR2 reads FYNNEI. The CDR3 is 14 residues long.

The chain uses TRBV9 and TRBJ2-1; TRBD2 agrees at 9 bases. CDR3 length: 15 amino acids. CDR1 is SGDLS and CDR2 is YYNGEE in the germline V gene. The junction had 5 bases not matched to a gene; V was cut back by 5 bases and J by 2 bases. DNA for the CDR3: TGTGCCAGCAGTGAAGCGGGAGGAGCCTACAATGAGCAGTTCTTC. It is translated as CASSEAGGAYNEQFF. Based on the CDR3 plus reference TRBV9 and TRBJ2-1, the full variable domain is DSGVTQTPKHLITATGQRVTLRCSPRSGDLSVYWYQQSLDQGLQFLIQYYNGEERAKGNILERFSAQQFPDLHSELNLSSLELGDSALYFCASSEAGGAYNEQFFGPGTRLTVL.

The gene calls are TRBV19 and TRBJ1-5; D remains ambiguous. The V end lost 10 bases, the J end lost 0 bases, and 13 bases lay between the germline ends. From germline, CDR1 is LNHDA and CDR2 SQIVND (reference sequence). The CDR3 contains 14 residues. CDR3 residues: CATRPLDSNQPQHF. DNA of the CDR3: TGTGCCACCCGCCCATTGGATAGCAATCAGCCCCAGCATTTT.

Concerning this clone: Other nucleotide sequences from this sample produce the same CDR3. This chain links TRBV6-6 with TRBJ2-7; 7 bases are shared with TRBD2. V lost 2 bases to trimming and J lost 4 bases; unmatched junction nucleotides: 5. There are 14 residues in the CDR3. The germline V gene has CDR1 MNHNY and CDR2 SVGAGI (reference sequence). CDR3 bases: TGTGCCAGCAGTTACGGGGAGGGAGGTTACGAGCAGTACTTC. Residues: CASSYGEGGYEQYF.

The chain carries TRBV15 and TRBJ2-3, with 14 bases lining up with TRBD2. Unmatched junction bases numbered 12, after V lost 1 base and J lost 3 bases. The length of the CDR3 is 20 residues. Germline-derived CDR1 and CDR2 are LNHNV and YYDKDF (reference sequence). The CDR3 loop reads CATSRVGTSGSKLLTDTQYF. DNA of the CDR3: TGTGCCACCAGCAGAGTAGGGACTAGCGGGAGTAAGTTGTTGACAGATACGCAGTATTTT.

The genes are TRBV13 and TRBJ2-1, with 10 bases lining up with TRBD2. The germline CDR1 and CDR2 sequences are PRHDT and FYEKMQ (reference sequence). The CDR3 runs to 15 residues. V lost 5 bases to trimming and J lost 5 bases; unmatched junction nucleotides: 6. In nucleotides, the CDR3 is TGTGCCAGCAGCACGGGACTAGCGCCCCACAATGAGCAGTTCTTC. Translating gives CASSTGLAPHNEQFF.

The chain couples TRBV30 to TRBJ2-7, with D maybe TRBD2 (5 bases). V was cut by 5 bases and J by 2 bases, with 10 bases left in between. CDR1 and CDR2 (germline): GTSNPN, SVGIG (reference sequence). CDR3 length: 12 residues. CDR3 sequence reads: CAWGYGTYEQYF. CDR3 in DNA: TGTGCCTGGGGATACGGGACCTACGAGCAGTACTTC. The full variable domain, completed using reference TRBV30 and TRBJ2-7, is SQTIHQWPATLVQPVGSPLSLECTVEGTSNPNLYWYRQAAGRGLQLLFYSVGIGQISSEVPQNLSASRPQDRQFILSSKKLLLSDSGFYLCAWGYGTYEQYFGPGTRLTVT.

With regard to this clone: Other DNA sequences of this sample code for an identical CDR3. This chain links TRBV10-3 with TRBJ2-5; D is unresolved. This CDR3 is 13 amino acids long. Germline V CDR1 and CDR2: ENHRY, SYGVKD. The V gene lost 2 bases and the J gene lost 1 base, with 5 bases spanning the gap. This CDR3 is CAISESPQETQYF. The CDR3 nucleotides are TGTGCCATCAGTGAGAGCCCCCAAGAGACCCAGTACTTC.

The chain employs TRBV5-6 and TRBJ1-2, with 9 bases that match TRBD1. V dropped 1 base and J dropped 4; count of bases not matched to a gene: 17. The CDR3 consists of 19 residues. The germline V gene has CDR1 SGHDT and CDR2 YYEEEE. Written as DNA, the CDR3 is TGTGCCAGCAGCTTGACAATCCGGGACAGGGTCCCCGAAGTCTATGGCTACACCTTC. This gives the protein CASSLTIRDRVPEVYGYTF.

V usage is TRBV2 and J usage is TRBJ2-1; 10 nucleotides agree with TRBD2. Germline loops: CDR1 SNHLY, CDR2 FYNNEI. V was pared by 0 bases and J by 10 bases, with 6 bases of the junction left unmatched. The CDR3 length is 15 residues. This CDR3 reads CASSEAPLAGSEQFF. In nucleotides, the CDR3 is TGTGCCAGCAGTGAAGCGCCACTAGCGGGAAGCGAGCAGTTCTTC.

V and J are TRBV19 and TRBJ1-1, with D maybe TRBD1 (5 bases). The germline V gene has CDR1 LNHDA and CDR2 SQIVND (reference sequence). The CDR3 consists of 11 residues. Deletions cut 11 bases from V and 5 bases from J, with 12 bases between. DNA for the CDR3: TGTGCCGGGGGATGGGGGACTGAAGCTTTCTTT. It encodes CAGGWGTEAFF.

CDR3 in amino acids: CAKGDRGQLAATYEQYF. The CDR3 DNA is TGTGCCAAGGGGGACAGGGGGCAGCTAGCAGCCACCTACGAGCAGTACTTC. The chain couples TRBV10-3 to TRBJ2-7; TRBD1 matches 12 bases. Losses at the gene ends were 10 bases for V and 2 bases for J; bases not matched to a gene: 15. The CDR3 sequence is 17 residues long. Germline loops: CDR1 ENHRY, CDR2 SYGVKD.